This TCR beta chain comes out of a study of cytomegalovirus exposure and HLA in healthy donors. Germline V gene lookup returns CDR1 SGHKS and CDR2 YYEKEE (reference sequence). The CDR3 extends over 15 amino acids. Trimming took 4 bases from V and 2 from J; bases not matched to a gene: 6. It was with 60 Vbeta and 13 Jbeta primers that the PCR ran. Profiled with immunoSEQ multiplex PCR; TCRdb holds only in-frame clones, not every one. This table has about 130,000 clones, 75% to 85% appearing once. Specimen: PBMCs. This receptor was obtained from a man aged 50-60 years in good health and CMV-seronegative. The gene calls are TRBV5-5 and TRBJ1-1; 9 bases agree with TRBD1. Here the CDR3 reads CASSPQTGGNTEAFF. DNA for the CDR3: TGTGCCAGCAGCCCCCAGACAGGGGGTAACACTGAAGCTTTCTTT.